This T cell receptor beta chain emerged from a study of T cells in Graves' hyperthyroidism and ophthalmopathy. Germline values: CDR1 LGHNA, CDR2 YNFKEQ. This CDR3 has 15 residues. The V and J ends lost 3 bases and 0 bases respectively, with 8 bases between them. General study points: Ophthalmopathy, as predicted by the model, came a median roughly 6.8 months after the prediction. Most thyroid-expanded clonotypes above 0.001 were also found in blood.

Amplified TCR beta CDR3 regions derived from RNA transcripts. TCR CDR3 underwent first-round RT-PCR with the HTBI primer set. TCRdb reanalysed the multiplex PCR reads using MiXCR and keeps one entry per CDR3 protein. The data show around 520,000 distinct CDR3 sequences, with 14% seen just once and 11% to 15% held by the top ten. In its sample, this clonotype was seen many times. Its antigen remains unknown. The chain uses TRBV4-2 and TRBJ2-2, with D tentatively TRBD2 (6 bases). The sequenced sample consisted of blood. The TCR comes from a woman in her forties with Graves' hyperthyroidism. Here the CDR3 DNA reads TGTGCCAGCAGCCAGACGGGAGCGAACACCGGGGAGCTGTTTTTT. Translated: CASSQTGANTGELFF.